This T cell receptor beta chain emerged from a study of blood T cell repertoires in COVID-19. Overall study context: Donors in the United States, Italy and Spain gave samples during acute or convalescent COVID-19. Sample material is recorded as cDNA or gDNA derived from T cells, B-cell-depleted T cells, or PBMCs.

Trimming removed 3 bases at V and 0 bases at J, with 12 bases between. CDR3 length: 16 residues. Germline CDR1 is LNHDA and CDR2 is SQIVND (reference sequence). Per the authors' pipeline: Reference gene primer amplification yielded estimated nucleated cell counts. Produced via immunoSEQ multiplex PCR; TCRdb's table is partial and in-frame only. The DNA was the basis for D and trimming; V, J and clone size are from that table. The sample carries about 90,000 clones, about 80% recorded once. The sequence was collected from a woman between 70 and 85 years old with acute or convalescent COVID-19. The chain links TRBV19 to TRBJ1-5; D gene unclear. Sequencing input: peripheral blood. The CDR3 sequence is CASSMETRYSNQPQHF. CDR3 DNA sequence: TGTGCCAGTAGTATGGAGACGAGATATAGCAATCAGCCCCAGCATTTT.